This T cell receptor beta chain is drawn from a study of cytomegalovirus exposure and HLA in healthy donors. Broader study findings: Cytomegalovirus status was reportedly diagnosed by the classifier with high sensitivity and specificity. Testing in vitro showed a few CMV-associated chains specific for CMV antigens.

In its sample, this clone was seen a few times. Its antigen remains unknown. The CDR3 has 16 amino acids. The germline CDR1 and CDR2 sequences are WSHSY and SAAADI. Trimming at V came to 3 bases and at J to 1 base, leaving 5 bases not matched to a gene. Primers for the PCR totalled 60 Vbeta and 13 Jbeta. This table comes from immunoSEQ multiplex PCR, and its TCRdb copy is limited to in-frame clones, with some not included. This table holds about 200,000 clones, roughly four fifths found once. The origin of this receptor is a boy aged 2 to 9 in good health and CMV-seronegative. The sequenced material came from PBMCs. V and J are TRBV10-2 and TRBJ2-3; 9 bases are a match to TRBD1. The CDR3 here is CASSDPQGAGTDTQYF. For the CDR3, the DNA is TGCGCCAGCAGTGATCCACAGGGGGCGGGCACAGATACGCAGTATTTT.